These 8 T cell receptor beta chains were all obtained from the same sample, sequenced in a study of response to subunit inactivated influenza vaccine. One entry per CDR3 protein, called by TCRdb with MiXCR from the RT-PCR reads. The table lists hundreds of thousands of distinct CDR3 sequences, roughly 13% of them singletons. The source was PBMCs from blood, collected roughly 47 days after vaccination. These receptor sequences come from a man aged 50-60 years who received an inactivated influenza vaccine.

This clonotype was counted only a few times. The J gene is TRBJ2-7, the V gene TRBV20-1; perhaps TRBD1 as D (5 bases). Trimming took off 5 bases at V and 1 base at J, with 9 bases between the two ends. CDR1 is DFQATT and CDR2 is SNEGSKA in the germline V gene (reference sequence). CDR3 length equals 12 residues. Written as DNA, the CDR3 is TGCAGTGCTGGACGGACATCCTACGAGCAGTACTTC. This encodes CSAGRTSYEQYF.

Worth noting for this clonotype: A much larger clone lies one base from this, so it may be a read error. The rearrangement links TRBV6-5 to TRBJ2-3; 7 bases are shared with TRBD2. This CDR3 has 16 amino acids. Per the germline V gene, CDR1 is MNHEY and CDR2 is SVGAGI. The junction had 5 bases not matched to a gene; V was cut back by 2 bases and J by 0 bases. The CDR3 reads CASSYQGAGSTDTQYF. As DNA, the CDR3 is TGTGCCAGCAGTTACCAGGGAGCGGGGAGCACAGATACGCAGTATTTT.

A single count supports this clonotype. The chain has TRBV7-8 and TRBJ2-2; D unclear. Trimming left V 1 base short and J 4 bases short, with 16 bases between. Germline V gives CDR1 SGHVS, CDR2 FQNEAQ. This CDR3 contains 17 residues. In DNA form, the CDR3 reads TGTGCCAGCAGCTTAGGGAGATACCCGTCAAGCACCGGGGAGCTGTTTTTT. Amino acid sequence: CASSLGRYPSSTGELFF. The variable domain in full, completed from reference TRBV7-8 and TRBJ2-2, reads GAGVSQSPRYKVAKRGQDVALRCDPISGHVSLFWYQQALGQGPEFLTYFQNEAQLDKSGLPSDRFFAERPEGSVSTLKIQRTQQEDSAVYLCASSLGRYPSSTGELFFGEGSRLTVL.

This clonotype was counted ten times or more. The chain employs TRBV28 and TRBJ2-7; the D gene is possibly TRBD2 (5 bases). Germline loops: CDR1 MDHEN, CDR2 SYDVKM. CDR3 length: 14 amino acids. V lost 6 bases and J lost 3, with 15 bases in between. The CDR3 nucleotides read TGTGCCAGCAGCCCCTTCTTGGCGGGCTACGAGCAGTACTTC. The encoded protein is CASSPFLAGYEQYF.

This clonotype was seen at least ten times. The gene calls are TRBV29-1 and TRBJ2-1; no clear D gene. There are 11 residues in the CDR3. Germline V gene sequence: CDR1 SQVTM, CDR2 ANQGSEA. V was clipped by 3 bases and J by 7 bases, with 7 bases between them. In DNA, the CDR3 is TGCAGCGTTGACCGGGCGAATGAGCAGTTCTTC. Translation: CSVDRANEQFF.

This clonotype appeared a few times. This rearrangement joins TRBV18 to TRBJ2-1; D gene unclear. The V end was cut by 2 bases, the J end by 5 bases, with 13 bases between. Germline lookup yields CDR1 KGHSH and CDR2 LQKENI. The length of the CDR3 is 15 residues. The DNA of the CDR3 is TGTGCCAGCTCACCATATTTCGTCGATAACAATGAGCAGTTCTTC. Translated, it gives CASSPYFVDNNEQFF.

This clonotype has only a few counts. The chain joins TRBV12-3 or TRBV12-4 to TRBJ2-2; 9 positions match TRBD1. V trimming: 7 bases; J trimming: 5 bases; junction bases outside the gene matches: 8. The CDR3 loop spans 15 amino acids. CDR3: CASTWGTGQTGELFF. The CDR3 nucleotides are TGTGCCAGCACGTGGGGGACAGGGCAGACCGGGGAGCTGTTTTTT.

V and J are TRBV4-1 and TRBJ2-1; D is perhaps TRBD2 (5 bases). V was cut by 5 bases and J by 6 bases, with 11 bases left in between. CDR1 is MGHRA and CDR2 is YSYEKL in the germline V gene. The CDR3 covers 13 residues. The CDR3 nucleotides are TGCGCCAGCAGCGAGACTATCCCCAATGAGCAGTTCTTC. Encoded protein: CASSETIPNEQFF.